This T cell receptor (beta chain) emerged from a study of regulatory T cells in long-lasting Graves disease. General study results and limits: Persistent Graves' patients showed reduced TCR diversity versus newly diagnosed patients. New patients shared fewer public clonotypes (roughly 990) than persistent patients did (fewer than 3,000).

With regard to this clonotype: Its cognate antigen is unknown.

Germline lookup yields CDR1 SGDLS and CDR2 YYNGEE. This CDR3 contains 14 residues. The ends lost 4 bases at V and 3 bases at J; junction bases unmatched: 7. TCR beta libraries were built with iRepertoire HTBI primers and Arm-PCR of CDR3 regions. One entry per CDR3 protein, called by TCRdb with MiXCR from the multiplex PCR reads. The sample lists 520,000 or so distinct CDR3 sequences, around 12% occurring once. Noted time point: newly diagnosed GD, antithyroid drugs for less than 3 months. RNA isolated from PBMCs was used to make the TCR library. This sample was shared with a second study, whose subject was T cells in Graves' hyperthyroidism and ophthalmopathy. From that paper: Orbital computed tomography, thyroid ultrasound, serum thyroxine and TRAb, and clinical symptoms together informed the diagnoses. Progression to ophthalmopathy was predicted a median of 6.5 months early.

V and J are TRBV9 and TRBJ2-7; TRBD2 aligns across 7 bases. Sequencing used peripheral blood mononuclear cells (PBMCs), obtained at new diagnosis, from a patient treated with antithyroid drugs. This receptor was identified in a woman in her twenties or thirties with Graves disease. This chain's CDR3 is CASSLGGEFYEQYF. The CDR3 region has the DNA TGTGCCAGCAGCTTGGGGGGGGAGTTCTACGAGCAGTACTTC.